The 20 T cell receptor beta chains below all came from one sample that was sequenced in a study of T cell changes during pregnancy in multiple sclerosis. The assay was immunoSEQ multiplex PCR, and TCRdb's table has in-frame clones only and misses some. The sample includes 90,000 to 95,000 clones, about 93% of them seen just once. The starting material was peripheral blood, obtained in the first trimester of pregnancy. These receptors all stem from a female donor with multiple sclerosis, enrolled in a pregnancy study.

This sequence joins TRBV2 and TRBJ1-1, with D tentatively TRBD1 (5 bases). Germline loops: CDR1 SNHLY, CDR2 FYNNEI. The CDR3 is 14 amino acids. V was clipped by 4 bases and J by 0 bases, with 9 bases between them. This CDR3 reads CASSARQMNTEAFF. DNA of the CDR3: TGTGCCAGCAGTGCCCGACAGATGAACACTGAAGCTTTCTTT. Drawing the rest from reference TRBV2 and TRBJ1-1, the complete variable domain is EPEVTQTPSHQVTQMGQEVILRCVPISNHLYFYWYRQILGQKVEFLVSFYNNEISEKSEIFDDQFSVERPDGSNFTLKIRSTKLEDSAMYFCASSARQMNTEAFFGQGTRLTVV.

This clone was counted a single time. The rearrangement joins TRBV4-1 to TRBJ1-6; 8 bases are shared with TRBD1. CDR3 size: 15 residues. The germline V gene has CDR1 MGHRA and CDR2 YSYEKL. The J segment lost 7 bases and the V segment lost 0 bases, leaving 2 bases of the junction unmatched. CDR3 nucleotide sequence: TGCGCCAGCAGCCAAGAAAGGACAGGGAATTCACCCCTCCACTTT. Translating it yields CASSQERTGNSPLHF.

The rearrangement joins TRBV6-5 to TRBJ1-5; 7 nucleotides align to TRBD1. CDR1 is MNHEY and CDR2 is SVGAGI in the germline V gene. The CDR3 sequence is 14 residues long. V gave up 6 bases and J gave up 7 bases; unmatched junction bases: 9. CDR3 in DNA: TGTGCCAGCAGGGAAAATACAGGGGTGCAGCCCCAGCATTTT. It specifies CASRENTGVQPQHF.

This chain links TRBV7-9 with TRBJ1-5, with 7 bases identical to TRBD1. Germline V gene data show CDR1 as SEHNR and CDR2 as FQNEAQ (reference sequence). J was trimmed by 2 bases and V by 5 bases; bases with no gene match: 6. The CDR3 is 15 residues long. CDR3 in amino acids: CASSRTGVGNQPQHF. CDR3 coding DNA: TGTGCCAGCAGCCGTACAGGGGTAGGCAATCAGCCCCAGCATTTT.

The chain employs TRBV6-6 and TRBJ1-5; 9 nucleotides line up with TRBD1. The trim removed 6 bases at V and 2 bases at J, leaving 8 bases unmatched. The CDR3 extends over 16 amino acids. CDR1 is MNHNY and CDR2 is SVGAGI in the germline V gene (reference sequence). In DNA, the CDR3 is TGTGCCAGCAGACCAACAGGGGGCTGGGGCAATCAGCCCCAGCATTTT. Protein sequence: CASRPTGGWGNQPQHF.

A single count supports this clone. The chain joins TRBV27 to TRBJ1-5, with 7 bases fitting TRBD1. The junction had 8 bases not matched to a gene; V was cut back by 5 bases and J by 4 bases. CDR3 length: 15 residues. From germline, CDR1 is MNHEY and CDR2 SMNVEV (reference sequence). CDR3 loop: CASSPRDRPNQPQHF. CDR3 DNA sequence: TGTGCCAGCAGTCCCCGGGACAGACCAAATCAGCCCCAGCATTTT.

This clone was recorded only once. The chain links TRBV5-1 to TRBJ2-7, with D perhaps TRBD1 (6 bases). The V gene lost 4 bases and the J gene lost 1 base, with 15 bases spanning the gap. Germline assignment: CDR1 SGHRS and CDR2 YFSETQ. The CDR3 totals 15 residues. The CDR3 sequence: CASSPRDIGSYEQYF. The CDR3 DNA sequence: TGCGCCAGCAGCCCCCGGGACATAGGGTCCTACGAGCAGTACTTC. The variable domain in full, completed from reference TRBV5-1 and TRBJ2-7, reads KAGVTQTPRYLIKTRGQQVTLSCSPISGHRSVSWYQQTPGQGLQFLFEYFSETQRNKGNFPGRFSGRQFSNSRSEMNVSTLELGDSALYLCASSPRDIGSYEQYFGPGTRLTVT.

CDR3 in amino acids: CASGQGSYNEQFF. The DNA of the CDR3 is TGTGCCAGCGGACAGGGATCCTACAATGAGCAGTTCTTC. The chain uses TRBV27 and TRBJ2-1; TRBD1 matches 8 bases. The junction had 1 base not matched to a gene; V was cut back by 8 bases and J by 1 base. This CDR3 region has 13 residues. Germline V CDR1 and CDR2: MNHEY, SMNVEV (reference sequence).

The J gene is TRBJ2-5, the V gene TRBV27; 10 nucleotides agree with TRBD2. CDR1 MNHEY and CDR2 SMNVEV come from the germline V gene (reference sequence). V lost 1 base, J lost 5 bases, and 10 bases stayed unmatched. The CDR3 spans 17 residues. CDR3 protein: CASSLYPSGGSRETQYF. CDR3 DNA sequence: TGTGCCAGCAGTTTATACCCTAGCGGGGGATCTCGGGAGACCCAGTACTTC.

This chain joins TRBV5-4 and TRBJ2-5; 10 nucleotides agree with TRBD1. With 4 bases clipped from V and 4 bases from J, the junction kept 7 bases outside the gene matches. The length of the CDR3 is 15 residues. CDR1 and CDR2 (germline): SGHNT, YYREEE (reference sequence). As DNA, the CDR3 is TGTGCCAGCAGCCCCACCGGGACAGGGGCAGAGACCCAGTACTTC. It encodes CASSPTGTGAETQYF.

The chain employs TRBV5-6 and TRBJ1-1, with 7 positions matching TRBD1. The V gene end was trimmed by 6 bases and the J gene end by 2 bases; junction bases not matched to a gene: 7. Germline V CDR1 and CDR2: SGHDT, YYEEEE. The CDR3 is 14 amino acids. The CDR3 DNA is TGTGCCAGCATCCCGACAGGGCGAAACACTGAAGCTTTCTTT. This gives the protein CASIPTGRNTEAFF. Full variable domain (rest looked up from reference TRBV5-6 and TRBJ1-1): DAGVTQSPTHLIKTRGQQVTLRCSPKSGHDTVSWYQQALGQGPQFIFQYYEEEERQRGNFPDRFSGHQFPNYSSELNVNALLLGDSALYLCASIPTGRNTEAFFGQGTRLTVV.

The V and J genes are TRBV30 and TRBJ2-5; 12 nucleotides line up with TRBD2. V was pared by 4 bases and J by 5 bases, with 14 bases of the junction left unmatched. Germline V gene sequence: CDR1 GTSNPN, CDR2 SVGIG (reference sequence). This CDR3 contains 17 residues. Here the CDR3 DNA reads TGTGCCTGGAAAACACTAGCGGGGGGCCCTAGGTTGGAGACCCAGTACTTC. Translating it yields CAWKTLAGGPRLETQYF.

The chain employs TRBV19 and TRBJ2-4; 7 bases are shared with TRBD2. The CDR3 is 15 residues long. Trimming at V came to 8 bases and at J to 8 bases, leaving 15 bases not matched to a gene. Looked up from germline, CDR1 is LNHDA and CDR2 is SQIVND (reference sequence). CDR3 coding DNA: TGTGCCAGTTCCACTAGCGCCCTAGGCCGGGACATTCAGTACTTC. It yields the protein CASSTSALGRDIQYF.

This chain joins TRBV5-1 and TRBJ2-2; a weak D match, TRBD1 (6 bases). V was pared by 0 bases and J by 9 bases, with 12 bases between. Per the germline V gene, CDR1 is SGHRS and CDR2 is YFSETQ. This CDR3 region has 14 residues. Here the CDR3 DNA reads TGCGCCAGCAGCTTGGCACAGGGTCGCTGGGAGCTGTTTTTT. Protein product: CASSLAQGRWELFF.

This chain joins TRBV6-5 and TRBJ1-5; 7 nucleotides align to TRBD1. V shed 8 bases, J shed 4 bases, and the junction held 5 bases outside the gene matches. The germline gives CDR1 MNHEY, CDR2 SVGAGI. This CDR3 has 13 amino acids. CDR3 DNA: TGTGCCAGCGGAACAGGGGTTAATCAGCCCCAGCATTTT. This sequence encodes CASGTGVNQPQHF.

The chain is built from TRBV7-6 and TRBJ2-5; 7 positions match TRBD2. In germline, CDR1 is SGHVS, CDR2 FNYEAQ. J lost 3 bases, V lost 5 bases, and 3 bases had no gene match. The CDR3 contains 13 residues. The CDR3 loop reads CASSDTSEETQYF. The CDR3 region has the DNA TGTGCCAGCAGCGATACTAGCGAAGAGACCCAGTACTTC.

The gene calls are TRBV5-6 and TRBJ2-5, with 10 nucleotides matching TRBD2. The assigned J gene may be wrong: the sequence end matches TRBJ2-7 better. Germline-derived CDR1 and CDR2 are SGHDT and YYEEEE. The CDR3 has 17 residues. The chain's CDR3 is CASSSESGLAGAYEQYF. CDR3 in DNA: TGTGCCAGCAGCTCCGAGAGTGGTCTAGCGGGGGCCTACGAGCAGTACTTC.

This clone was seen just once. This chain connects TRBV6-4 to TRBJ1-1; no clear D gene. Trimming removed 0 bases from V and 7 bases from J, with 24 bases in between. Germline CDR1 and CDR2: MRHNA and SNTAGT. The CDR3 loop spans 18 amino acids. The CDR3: CASSDSSVKLRELYEAFF. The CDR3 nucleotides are TGTGCCAGCAGTGACTCGTCGGTTAAACTGAGGGAACTGTATGAAGCTTTCTTT.

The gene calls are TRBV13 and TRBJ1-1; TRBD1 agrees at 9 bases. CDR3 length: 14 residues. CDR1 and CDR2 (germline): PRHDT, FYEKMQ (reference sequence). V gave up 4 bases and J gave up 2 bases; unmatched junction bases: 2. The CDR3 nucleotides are TGTGCCAGCAGCTCGGACAGGGGAAACACTGAAGCTTTCTTT. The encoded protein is CASSSDRGNTEAFF.

The CDR3 DNA is TGTGCCAGCAGCTCGGCAAGGGGGAACTATGGCTACACCTTC. Its translation is CASSSARGNYGYTF. This rearrangement joins TRBV7-2 to TRBJ1-2; TRBD1 is a possible D gene (6 bases). Trimming pared 4 bases from V and 2 bases from J, leaving 11 bases between. The CDR3 spans 14 residues. Germline V gives CDR1 SGHTA, CDR2 FQGNSA.